The 21 T cell receptor beta chains below come from one sample, sequenced in a study of tissue T cells after allogeneic stem cell transplantation. Sequenced by immunoSEQ multiplex PCR; TCRdb stores in-frame clones only, minus some. The sample has about 22,000 clones, 72% seen once. The sequenced material came from spleen. The receptors shown here come from a female BALB/c mouse in good health. The strain's MHC haplotype is H2-d.

Of note for this clone: Genes here carry mouse names. The read ends 1 residue shy of where the CDR3 ends; the end is completed using the germline J gene. The chain combines TRBV1 with TRBJ2-4; D possibly matches TRBD1 or TRBD2 (5 bases each). The CDR3 covers 17 residues. Germline V lookup: CDR1 NSQYPW, CDR2 LRSPGD (reference sequence). V lost 1 base and J lost 0, with 14 bases in between. The chain's CDR3 is CTCSAVPPGASQNTLYF. Incomplete CDR3 DNA: TGCACCTGCAGTGCAGTCCCCCCCGGGGCTAGTCAAAACACCTTGTAC.

Details on this clone: Gene labels here are mouse ones. The read stops 1 residue short of the end of the CDR3; the missing end is completed from the germline J gene. The chain links TRBV5 to TRBJ2-5; 12 bases fit TRBD2. CDR3 length: 16 amino acids. Per the germline V gene, CDR1 is LGHNA and CDR2 is YNLKQL (reference sequence). Losses at the gene ends were 2 bases for V and 1 base for J; bases not matched to a gene: 1. The part of the CDR3 DNA that was read is TGTGCCAGCAGCCAAAGACTGGGGGGGCACCAAGACACCCAGTAC. Its translation: CASSQRLGGHQDTQY. The entire CDR3 protein reads CASSQRLGGHQDTQYF.

Details on this clone: Any gene name here is a mouse gene name. Read sequence stops 1 residue before the CDR3 end, and the germline J gene provides the missing end. The rearrangement links TRBV2 to TRBJ1-1; TRBD1 matches 7 bases. The CDR3 consists of 15 residues. Losses at the gene ends were 0 bases for V and 1 base for J; bases not matched to a gene: 2. Germline CDR1 LGHNA, CDR2 YSYQKL. CDR3 region: CASSQEGGANTEVFF. The covered CDR3 bases are TGTGCCAGCAGCCAAGAAGGGGGCGCGAACACAGAAGTCTTC.

This clone was picked up one time. Gene names are mouse gene names. Coverage ceases 1 residue before the CDR3 finishes, and the germline J gene fills in the end. J is TRBJ2-2 and V is TRBV20; TRBD1 is a possible D gene (7 bases). Germline V gene lookup returns CDR1 GFQATS and CDR2 STVNSAI. The CDR3 contains 14 residues. Trimming took off 3 bases at V and 1 base at J, with 9 bases between the two ends. The CDR3 DNA, read in part, is TGTGGTGCTAGAGGGGGCCTAAACACCGGGCAGCTCTAC. Amino acids: CGARGGLNTGQLY. In full, the CDR3 is CGARGGLNTGQLYF. The variable domain in full, with the rest retrieved from reference TRBV20 and TRBJ2-2, is GALVYQYPRRTICKSGTSMRMECQAVGFQATSVAWYRQSPQKTFELIALSTVNSAIKYEQNFTQEKFPISHPNLSFSSMTVLNAYLEDRGLYLCGARGGLNTGQLYFGEGSKLTVL.

This clone appeared a few times. Gene names are the mouse ones. The read ends 1 residue shy of where the CDR3 ends; the end is completed using the germline J gene. This chain uses TRBV2 with TRBJ2-7; 7 bases align to TRBD2. The CDR3 length is 13 residues. Germline CDR1 LGHNA, CDR2 YSYQKL. J lost 5 bases, V lost 0 bases, and 1 base had no gene match. CDR3 sequence: CASSQDDWDEQYF. Partial CDR3 DNA: TGTGCCAGCAGCCAAGATGACTGGGATGAACAGTAC.

Details on this clone: All gene names here are mouse names. Coverage ceases 1 residue before the CDR3 finishes, and the germline J gene fills in the end. The chain is built from TRBV13-3 and TRBJ2-1; 7 bases are a match to TRBD2. CDR3 length equals 16 residues. Germline V lookup: CDR1 NNHDY, CDR2 SYVADS. V gave up 1 base and J gave up 6 bases; unmatched junction bases: 10. CDR3 in amino acids: CASSDLGGGGFAEQFF. The part of the CDR3 DNA that was read is TGTGCCAGCAGTGATTTGGGGGGAGGAGGGTTTGCTGAGCAGTTC.

Regarding this clone: Mouse gene names apply. Sequencing ends 1 residue short of the CDR3 end; the germline J gene provides the rest. The rearrangement links TRBV2 to TRBJ2-1; D ambiguous. From germline, CDR1 is LGHNA and CDR2 YSYQKL. This CDR3 is 14 amino acids long. The V gene lost 0 bases and the J gene lost 2 bases, with 5 bases spanning the gap. Partial CDR3 DNA: TGTGCCAGCAGCCAAGACCAAGACTATGCTGAGCAGTTC. Protein sequence: CASSQDQDYAEQF. The complete CDR3 reads CASSQDQDYAEQFF.

Worth noting for this clone: The gene names given are mouse names. From the germline J gene comes the end of the CDR3, since the read stops 1 residue before it. This chain uses TRBV20 with TRBJ2-3; D gene ambiguous. Germline CDR1 GFQATS, CDR2 STVNSAI. V was pared by 3 bases and J by 0 bases, with 7 bases between. The CDR3 has 13 residues. Here the CDR3 reads CGARPTSAETLYF. CDR3 DNA, as far as it was read: TGTGGTGCTAGACCAACTAGTGCAGAAACGCTGTAT.

Notes on this clone: Germline and genes: mouse. The sequenced fragment ends 1 residue before the CDR3 boundary, so the rest is inferred from the germline J gene. The chain is built from TRBV29 and TRBJ1-4; the D is unclear. V was trimmed by 1 base and J by 4 bases, leaving 4 bases between them. CDR1 MSHET and CDR2 SYDVDS come from the germline V gene. The CDR3 has 13 amino acids. CDR3 in amino acids: CASSLFGNERLFF. The CDR3 DNA, read in part, is TGTGCTAGCAGTTTATTCGGCAACGAAAGATTATTT. Variable domain in full (rest from reference TRBV29 and TRBJ1-4): DMKVTQMPRYLIKRMGENVLLECGQDMSHETMYWYRQDPGLGLQLIYISYDVDSNSEGDIPKGYRVSRKKREHFSLILDSAKTNQTSVYFCASSLFGNERLFFGHGTKLSVL.

This clone was observed a handful of times. Gene names denote mouse genes. The read ends 1 residue shy of where the CDR3 ends; the end is completed using the germline J gene. This chain joins TRBV13-1 and TRBJ1-3; D unresolved. The germline CDR1 and CDR2 sequences are NSHNY and SYGAGN. V lost 0 bases to trimming and J lost 0 bases, with 4 bases between them. This CDR3 is 14 amino acids long. The CDR3 is CASSDAASGNTLYF. The CDR3 bases that were read are TGTGCCAGCAGTGATGCAGCTTCTGGAAATACGCTCTAT.

This clone was counted only a few times. Gene names are mouse gene names. The observed sequence ends 1 residue before the CDR3 terminus, with the missing tail filled in from the germline J gene. The chain uses TRBV31 and TRBJ1-5, with 8 positions matching TRBD1. With V trimmed by 4 bases and J by 2 bases, 1 base remained unmatched. The CDR3 is made up of 13 amino acids. The germline V gene has CDR1 GKSSPN and CDR2 SITVG. CDR3 sequence reads: CAWTRGHNQAPLF. The DNA read from the CDR3 is TGTGCCTGGACCAGGGGGCACAACCAGGCTCCGCTT.

Concerning this clone: Mouse germline and gene names are used. The missing CDR3 end, 1 residue past where the read stops, is filled in from the germline J gene. The V call is TRBV31, the J call TRBJ2-7; 12 bases align to TRBD2. The CDR3 contains 16 residues. The V gene end was trimmed by 1 base and the J gene end by 7 bases; junction bases not matched to a gene: 11. The germline gives CDR1 GKSSPN, CDR2 SITVG. The CDR3: CAWSPPRLGGRREQYF. Incomplete CDR3 DNA: TGTGCCTGGAGTCCCCCTCGACTGGGGGGGCGGAGGGAACAGTAC.

Regarding this clone: The gene names given are mouse names. The missing CDR3 end, 1 residue past where the read stops, is filled in from the germline J gene. The genes are TRBV13-1 and TRBJ2-1, with D unresolved. V was clipped by 0 bases and J by 4 bases, with 5 bases between them. Per germline, CDR1 NSHNY and CDR2 SYGAGN. The CDR3 sequence is 13 residues long. CDR3 DNA, as far as it was read: TGTGCCAGCAGTGATGGGGAGTATGCTGAGCAGTTC. It specifies CASSDGEYAEQF. The CDR3 in full is CASSDGEYAEQFF.

As concerns this clone: The gene names here belong to mouse. From the germline J gene comes the end of the CDR3, since the read stops 1 residue before it. The chain has TRBV19 and TRBJ2-5, with TRBD1 identical over 9 bases. The CDR3 length is 13 residues. V was pared by 4 bases and J by 6 bases, with 3 bases of the junction left unmatched. Germline loops: CDR1 FNHDT, CDR2 SITEND (reference sequence). This CDR3 is CASSSGQGDTQYF. The CDR3 bases that were read are TGTGCCAGCAGTTCGGGACAGGGTGACACCCAGTAC.

To note about this clone: Gene names follow the mouse nomenclature. The sequenced fragment ends 1 residue before the CDR3 boundary, so the rest is inferred from the germline J gene. The chain couples TRBV13-1 to TRBJ1-1; no clear D gene. V was cut by 1 base and J by 0 bases, with 7 bases left in between. CDR1 and CDR2 from the germline V gene are NSHNY and SYGAGN. This CDR3 contains 14 residues. The CDR3 bases that were read are TGTGCCAGCAGTGATCGACACGCAAACACAGAAGTCTTC. Protein product: CASSDRHANTEVF. The full CDR3 protein is CASSDRHANTEVFF.

On this clone itself: Gene and germline names: mouse. The read ends 1 residue early relative to the CDR3; the germline J gene fills the gap. The chain joins TRBV13-1 to TRBJ1-4, with D unresolved. The CDR3 length is 14 residues. Germline CDR1 reads NSHNY; CDR2 reads SYGAGN. The V and J ends lost 0 bases and 7 bases respectively, with 10 bases between them. The sequenced part of the CDR3 DNA is TGTGCCAGCAGTGATGTTCGGGAGGGCGAAAGATTATTT. As protein: CASSDVREGERLF. The full CDR3 protein is CASSDVREGERLFF. The full variable domain, completed using reference TRBV13-1 and TRBJ1-4, is EAAVTQSPRNKVTVTGGNVTLSCRQTNSHNYMYWYRQDTGHGLRLIHYSYGAGNLRIGDVPDGYKATRTTQEDFFLLLELASPSQTSLYFCASSDVREGERLFFGHGTKLSVL.

This clone was observed a handful of times. The germline and genes are mouse ones. The read stops 1 residue short of the end of the CDR3; the missing end is completed from the germline J gene. This chain connects TRBV4 to TRBJ1-5; D unclear. This CDR3 comprises 11 residues. Trimming left V 3 bases short and J 8 bases short, with 5 bases between. The V gene's germline CDR1 is LGHDT and CDR2 YNNKQL (reference sequence). The DNA read from the CDR3 is TGTGCCAGCAGCTACGGGGAGGCTCCGCTT. Its protein product is CASSYGEAPL. The entire CDR3 protein reads CASSYGEAPLF.

Worth noting for this clone: The listed genes are named as in mouse. CDR3 DNA (partial): TGTGCCAGCAGCCAAGAGAGGGGGTCTAGTGCAGAAACGCTGTAT. Translation: CASSQERGSSAETLY. The entire CDR3 reads CASSQERGSSAETLYF. This chain uses TRBV5 with TRBJ2-3, with D possibly TRBD1 on 6 matching bases. The read terminates 1 residue before the CDR3 end, so the remaining end is supplied by the germline J gene. This CDR3 is built from 16 residues. Germline loops: CDR1 LGHNA, CDR2 YNLKQL (reference sequence). V was clipped by 0 bases and J by 0 bases, with 10 bases between them.

Points on this clone: Mouse gene names apply. From the germline J gene comes the end of the CDR3, since the read stops 1 residue before it. Other DNA sequences in this specimen translate into the identical CDR3. The chain uses TRBV31 and TRBJ1-3; tentative D call: TRBD1 (5 bases). CDR1 and CDR2 (germline): GKSSPN, SITVG. V gave up 0 bases and J gave up 4 bases, with 7 bases separating them. CDR3 length equals 13 residues. CDR3 sequence: CAWSLRGGNTLYF. The sequenced part of the CDR3 DNA is TGTGCCTGGAGTCTAAGGGGAGGAAATACGCTCTAT.

This clone was observed a single time. Mouse gene names apply. Read data end 1 residue before the CDR3 end; the end is taken from the germline J gene. The rearrangement uses TRBV19 and TRBJ1-1, with D unclear. CDR1 and CDR2 from the germline V gene are FNHDT and SITEND (reference sequence). The CDR3 runs to 13 residues. The V end was cut by 4 bases, the J end by 0 bases, with 7 bases between. CDR3 sequence: CASSRNANTEVFF. CDR3 DNA (partial): TGTGCCAGCAGTCGGAATGCAAACACAGAAGTCTTC. Together with reference TRBV19 and TRBJ1-1, the CDR3 gives the full variable domain: GGIITQTPKFLIGQEGQKLTLKCQQNFNHDTMYWYRQDSGKGLRLIYYSITENDLQKGDLSEGYDASREKKSSFSLTVTSAQKNEMAVFLCASSRNANTEVFFGKGTRLTVV.

This clone occurred a few times. The germline and genes are mouse ones. The sequence runs out 1 residue before the end of the CDR3; the remainder is reconstructed from the germline J gene. This chain uses TRBV13-1 with TRBJ1-3, with D maybe TRBD1 (6 bases). V was trimmed by 3 bases and J by 2 bases, leaving 12 bases between them. Germline CDR1 reads NSHNY; CDR2 reads SYGAGN. This CDR3 has 15 residues. The CDR3 sequence: CASSGGGRTGNTLYF. Incomplete CDR3 DNA: TGTGCCAGCAGTGGCGGGGGGCGTACTGGAAATACGCTCTAT.